Reported below is one T cell receptor beta chain. As yet, its antigen is unknown. Germline lookup yields CDR1 SGDLS and CDR2 YYNGEE. There are 15 residues in the CDR3. Trimming stripped 4 bases from V and 7 bases from J, with 21 bases between. The source of the sample is a study of identical twins. General study results and limits: Fewer insertions marked abundant cord blood beta clonotypes; young adult naive trended weakly, memory not at all. Out-of-frame alpha sequences common to twins exhibited an excess of low generation probability.

Unique molecular identifiers were in the cDNA, with template-switch universal primer binding. TCRdb re-derived calls from the 5' RACE reads in MiXCR, one entry per CDR3 protein. The data hold approximately 890,000 distinct CDR3 sequences, with approximately 13% observed a single time. The same sample was also used in a study of yellow fever vaccine responses in identical twins. Turning to that study: Twins reportedly appeared to share part of their vaccine T cell response while keeping part individual.

This sequence was found in a woman younger than 35 in good health. The V call is TRBV9, the J call TRBJ2-7; the D gene is possibly TRBD2 (6 bases). The specimen was PBMCs. The CDR3 DNA follows: TGTGCCAGCAGCCCAAGTACGGGGGTGGGATGGGAGCAGTACTTC. It encodes CASSPSTGVGWEQYF.